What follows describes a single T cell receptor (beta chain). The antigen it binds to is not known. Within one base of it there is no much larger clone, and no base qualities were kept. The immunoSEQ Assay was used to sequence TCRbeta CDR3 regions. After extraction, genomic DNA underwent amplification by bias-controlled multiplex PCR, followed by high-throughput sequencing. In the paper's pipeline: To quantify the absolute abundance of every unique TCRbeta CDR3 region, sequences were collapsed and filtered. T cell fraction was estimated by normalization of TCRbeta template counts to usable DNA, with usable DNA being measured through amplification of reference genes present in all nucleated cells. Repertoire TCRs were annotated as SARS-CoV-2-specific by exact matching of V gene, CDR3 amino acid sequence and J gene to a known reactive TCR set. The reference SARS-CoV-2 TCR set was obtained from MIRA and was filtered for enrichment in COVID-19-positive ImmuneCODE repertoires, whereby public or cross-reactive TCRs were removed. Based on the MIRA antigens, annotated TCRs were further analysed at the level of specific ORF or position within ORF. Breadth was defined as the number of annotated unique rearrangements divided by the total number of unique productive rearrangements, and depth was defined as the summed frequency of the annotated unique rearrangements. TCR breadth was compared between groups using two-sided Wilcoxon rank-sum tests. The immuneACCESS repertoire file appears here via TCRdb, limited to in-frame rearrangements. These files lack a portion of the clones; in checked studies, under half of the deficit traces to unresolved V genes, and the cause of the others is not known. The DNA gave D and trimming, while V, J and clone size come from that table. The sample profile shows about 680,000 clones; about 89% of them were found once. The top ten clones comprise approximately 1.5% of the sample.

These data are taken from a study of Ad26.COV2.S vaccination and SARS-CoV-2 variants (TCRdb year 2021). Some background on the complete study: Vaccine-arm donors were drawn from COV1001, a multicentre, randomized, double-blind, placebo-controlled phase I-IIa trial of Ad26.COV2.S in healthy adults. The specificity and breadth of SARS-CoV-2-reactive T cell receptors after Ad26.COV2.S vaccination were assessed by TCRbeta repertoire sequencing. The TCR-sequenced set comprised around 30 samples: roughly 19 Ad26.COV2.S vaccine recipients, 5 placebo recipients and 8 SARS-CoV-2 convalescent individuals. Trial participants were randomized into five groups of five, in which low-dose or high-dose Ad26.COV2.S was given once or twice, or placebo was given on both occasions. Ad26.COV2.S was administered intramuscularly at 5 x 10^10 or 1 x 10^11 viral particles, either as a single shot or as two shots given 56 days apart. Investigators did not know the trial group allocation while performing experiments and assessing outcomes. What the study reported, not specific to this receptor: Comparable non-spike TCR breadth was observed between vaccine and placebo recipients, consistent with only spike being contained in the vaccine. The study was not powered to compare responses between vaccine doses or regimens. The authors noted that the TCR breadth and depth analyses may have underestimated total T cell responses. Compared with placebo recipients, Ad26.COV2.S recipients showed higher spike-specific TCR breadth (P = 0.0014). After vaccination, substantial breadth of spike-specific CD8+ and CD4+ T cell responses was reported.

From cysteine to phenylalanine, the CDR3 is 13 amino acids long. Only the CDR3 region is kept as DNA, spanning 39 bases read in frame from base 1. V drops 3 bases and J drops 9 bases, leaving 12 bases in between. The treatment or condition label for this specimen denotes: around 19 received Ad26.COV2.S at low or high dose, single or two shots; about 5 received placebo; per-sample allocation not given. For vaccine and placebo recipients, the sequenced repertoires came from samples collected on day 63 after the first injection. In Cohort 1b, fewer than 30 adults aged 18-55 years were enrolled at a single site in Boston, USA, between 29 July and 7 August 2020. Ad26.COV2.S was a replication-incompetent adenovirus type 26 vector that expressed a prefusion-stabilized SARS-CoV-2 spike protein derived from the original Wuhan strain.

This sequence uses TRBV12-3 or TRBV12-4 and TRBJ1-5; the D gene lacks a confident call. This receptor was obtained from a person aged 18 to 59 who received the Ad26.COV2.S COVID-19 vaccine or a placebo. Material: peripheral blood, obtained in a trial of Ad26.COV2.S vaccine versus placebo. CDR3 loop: CASSFVGQRPQHF. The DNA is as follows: TGTGCCAGCAGTTTCGTAGGGCAGCGGCCCCAGCATTTT.